This T cell receptor beta chain was observed in a study of T cell repertoires in cytomegalovirus infection. TCRdb used MiXCR to reprocess the reads, holding one entry per CDR3 protein. Of 480,000 or so distinct CDR3 sequences in the sample, approximately 10% were seen once. The CDR3 is made up of 14 amino acids. The ends were cut back, 6 bases at V and 0 bases at J, with 11 bases in the middle. This clonotype showed up many times. This TCR was recovered from a human donor in good health (CMV status not recorded). Some clones in this sample may be carry-over from other donors' samples. Sequencing used PBMCs. The chain links TRBV12-3 or TRBV12-4 to TRBJ1-1; D unresolved. The CDR3 DNA sequence: TGTGCCAGCAGAGTAACGACGGTGAACACTGAAGCTTTCTTT. Protein product: CASRVTTVNTEAFF.